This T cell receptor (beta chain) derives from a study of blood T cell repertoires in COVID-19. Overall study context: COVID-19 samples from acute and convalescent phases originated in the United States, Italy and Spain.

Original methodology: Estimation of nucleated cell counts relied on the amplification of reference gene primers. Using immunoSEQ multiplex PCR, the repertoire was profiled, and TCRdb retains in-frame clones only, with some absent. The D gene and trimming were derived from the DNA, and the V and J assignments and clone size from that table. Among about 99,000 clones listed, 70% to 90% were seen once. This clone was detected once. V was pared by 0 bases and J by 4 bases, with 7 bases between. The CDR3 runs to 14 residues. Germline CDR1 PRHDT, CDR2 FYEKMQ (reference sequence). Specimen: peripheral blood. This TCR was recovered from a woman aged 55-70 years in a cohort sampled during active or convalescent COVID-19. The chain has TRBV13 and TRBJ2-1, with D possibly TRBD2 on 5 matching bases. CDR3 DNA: TGTGCCAGCAGCTTAGGGACTACATACAATGAGCAGTTCTTC. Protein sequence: CASSLGTTYNEQFF. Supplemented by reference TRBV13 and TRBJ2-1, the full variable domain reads AAGVIQSPRHLIKEKRETATLKCYPIPRHDTVYWYQQGPGQDPQFLISFYEKMQSDKGSIPDRFSAQQFSDYHSELNMSSLELGDSALYFCASSLGTTYNEQFFGPGTRLTVL.